This entry lists 22 T cell receptor beta chains sequenced from one sample in a study of shared clonotypes between healthy human individuals. Assay: immunoSEQ multiplex PCR; the TCRdb copy retains only in-frame clones and omits some. The data contain a few hundred thousand clones, 73% of them singletons. Sequences were obtained from memory CD4+ T cells sorted from blood. Specified subset: CD45RA-negative fraction. These receptors were obtained from a man aged 25 to 40 in good health.

As for this clone: Other nucleotide sequences in the sample specify the same CDR3. V is TRBV14 and J is TRBJ2-7; 7 bases are shared with TRBD2. There are 14 residues in the CDR3. Germline V CDR1 and CDR2: SGHDN, FVKESK. V was clipped by 5 bases and J by 0 bases; unmatched bases: 4. The CDR3 reads CASSFGGSSYEQYF. CDR3 bases: TGTGCCAGCAGCTTCGGCGGGAGCTCCTACGAGCAGTACTTC.

This chain joins TRBV28 and TRBJ2-4; 8 nucleotides line up with TRBD2. Germline lookup yields CDR1 MDHEN and CDR2 SYDVKM. The CDR3 is 15 amino acids. The junction had 5 bases not matched to a gene; V was cut back by 7 bases and J by 0 bases. The CDR3 is CASTELAEAKNIQYF. The CDR3, as DNA: TGTGCCAGCACCGAACTAGCGGAAGCCAAAAACATTCAGTACTTC.

The chain carries TRBV29-1 and TRBJ1-1; possible D gene TRBD1, 6 bases. This CDR3 has 13 residues. Trimming shortened V by 7 bases and J by 6 bases, and 18 bases separated the two germline ends. Per germline, CDR1 SQVTM and CDR2 ANQGSEA. The CDR3 DNA is TGCAGCGGAAAACGGACAGATTTCTCTGAAGCTTTCTTT. Amino acids: CSGKRTDFSEAFF.

The chain links TRBV7-9 to TRBJ1-2; 10 bases agree with TRBD1. The germline V gene has CDR1 SEHNR and CDR2 FQNEAQ (reference sequence). V lost 5 bases and J lost 3; bases outside the gene matches: 12. The CDR3 totals 17 residues. The CDR3 loop is CASSQDERQGAHYGYTF. CDR3 DNA sequence: TGTGCCAGCAGCCAAGATGAGAGACAGGGGGCGCACTATGGCTACACCTTC.

This rearrangement joins TRBV6-6 to TRBJ1-1, with 7 bases fitting TRBD1. Germline V lookup: CDR1 MNHNY, CDR2 SVGAGI (reference sequence). V lost 6 bases, J lost 1 base, and 8 bases stayed unmatched. CDR3 length: 15 residues. The CDR3 DNA reads as TGTGCCAGCAGAGACCGGGACAGCCCGAACACTGAAGCTTTCTTT. Translation gives CASRDRDSPNTEAFF.

Only a few counts were recorded for this clone. V gene TRBV29-1 combines with J gene TRBJ2-7; 9 bases are a match to TRBD1. Germline V gene lookup returns CDR1 SQVTM and CDR2 ANQGSEA. CDR3 length equals 20 residues. V dropped 1 base and J dropped 3; count of bases not matched to a gene: 22. CDR3: CSVEVLRDRDSNTPHYEQYF. The CDR3 DNA reads TGCAGCGTTGAAGTCCTCCGGGACAGGGATTCCAACACGCCGCACTACGAGCAGTACTTC.

This clone has more than one count but fewer than ten. Other nucleotide sequences in the sample specify the same CDR3. V and J are TRBV7-2 and TRBJ2-7; the match to TRBD2 covers 7 bases. V shed 5 bases and J 2 bases; nucleotides not matched to a gene: 6. The germline V gene encodes CDR1 SGHTA and CDR2 FQGNSA. The CDR3 covers 14 residues. CDR3 sequence (DNA): TGTGCCAGCAGCCCCGGGGGAGGGCCCTACGAGCAGTACTTC. This encodes CASSPGGGPYEQYF. The full variable domain, completed using reference TRBV7-2 and TRBJ2-7, is GAGVSQSPSNKVTEKGKDVELRCDPISGHTALYWYRQSLGQGLEFLIYFQGNSAPDKSGLPSDRFSAERTGGSVSTLTIQRTQQEDSAVYLCASSPGGGPYEQYFGPGTRLTVT.

DNA for the CDR3: TGTGCCAGCAGTCGAATACAGGGGGCTCAGGCGACCCAGTACTTC. Translating gives CASSRIQGAQATQYF. The chain combines TRBV27 with TRBJ2-5; 9 bases agree with TRBD1. After removal of 5 bases from V and 7 bases from J, the junction contained 11 bases not matched to a gene. Germline CDR1 MNHEY, CDR2 SMNVEV (reference sequence). The CDR3 covers 15 residues.

The CDR3 loop is CASSLAADTQYF. CDR3 DNA sequence: TGTGCCAGCAGCCTGGCGGCAGATACGCAGTATTTT. The V gene is TRBV5-4, the J gene TRBJ2-3; D ambiguous. V lost 4 bases and J 4 bases, leaving 7 bases between the germline ends. The CDR3 extends over 12 amino acids. Germline V gives CDR1 SGHNT, CDR2 YYREEE (reference sequence).

This sequence joins TRBV5-4 and TRBJ2-4; possibly TRBD1 for D (6 bases). Trimming cost V 5 bases and J 1 base, with 16 bases left between them. Germline lookup yields CDR1 SGHNT and CDR2 YYREEE (reference sequence). CDR3 length: 16 residues. The CDR3 coding sequence is TGTGCCAGCAGTAGCAGGGGAGCCCGGGCCAAAAACATTCAGTACTTC. Its translation is CASSSRGARAKNIQYF.

In this sample, this clone turned up a few times. Other DNA sequences in the sample encode the same CDR3. The J gene is TRBJ2-5, the V gene TRBV5-1; D is possibly TRBD1 (5 bases). CDR3 length: 13 amino acids. Trimming removed 0 bases from V and 5 bases from J, with 8 bases in between. Looked up from germline, CDR1 is SGHRS and CDR2 is YFSETQ. The CDR3 sequence: CASSLGQGETQYF. The CDR3 DNA reads TGCGCCAGCAGCTTGGGGCAGGGCGAGACCCAGTACTTC.

V gene TRBV2 combines with J gene TRBJ2-3; 9 nucleotides match TRBD2. With 7 bases clipped from V and 4 bases from J, the junction kept 0 bases outside the gene matches. The CDR3 is 12 amino acids. The germline V gene encodes CDR1 SNHLY and CDR2 FYNNEI. The CDR3: CASKREADTQYF. Here the CDR3 DNA reads TGTGCCAGCAAGCGGGAGGCAGATACGCAGTATTTT.

V is TRBV6-1 and J is TRBJ2-7, with D possibly being TRBD1 (7 bases). In germline, CDR1 is MNHNS, CDR2 SASEGT. The CDR3 sequence is 14 residues long. V lost 8 bases to trimming and J lost 3 bases, with 17 bases between them. The CDR3 spells CASGGGQQNYEQYF. The CDR3, as DNA: TGTGCCAGCGGAGGGGGACAGCAAAACTACGAGCAGTACTTC.

The chain combines TRBV7-6 with TRBJ2-7; 10 nucleotides agree with TRBD1. J gave up 2 bases and V 5 bases, and 6 bases lay outside the gene matches. The CDR3 contains 15 residues. Per germline, CDR1 SGHVS and CDR2 FNYEAQ. In DNA, the CDR3 is TGTGCCAGCAGCCTCTCTGGGACAGGGGCCTACGAGCAGTACTTC. It yields the protein CASSLSGTGAYEQYF.

The V and J genes are TRBV5-6 and TRBJ2-1; 10 bases map to TRBD1. V was clipped by 7 bases and J by 4 bases; unmatched bases: 11. This CDR3 comprises 16 residues. From germline, CDR1 is SGHDT and CDR2 YYEEEE. CDR3 sequence: CASLSIGTGAYNEQFF. The DNA of the CDR3 is TGTGCCAGCCTTAGTATCGGGACAGGGGCATACAATGAGCAGTTCTTC.

The CDR3 DNA follows: TGTGCCAGCAGCCTAAGTGCCGTCAGAGGGAATGAGCAGTTCTTC. Protein product: CASSLSAVRGNEQFF. The V call is TRBV7-8, the J call TRBJ2-1, with a weak D call TRBD2 (5 bases). The V and J ends lost 5 bases and 7 bases respectively, with 18 bases between them. The CDR3 extends over 15 amino acids. Germline assignment: CDR1 SGHVS and CDR2 FQNEAQ.

The chain recombines TRBV19 with TRBJ2-1; no clear D gene. The CDR3 is 12 residues long. Per the germline V gene, CDR1 is LNHDA and CDR2 is SQIVND (reference sequence). V was shortened by 1 base and J by 4 bases, with 2 bases between the two germline ends. CDR3 loop: CASSIAYNEQFF. The CDR3 DNA sequence: TGTGCCAGTAGTATAGCATACAATGAGCAGTTCTTC.

The V gene is TRBV19, the J gene TRBJ2-2; D perhaps matches TRBD1 (6 bases). The CDR3 has 16 amino acids. Germline-derived CDR1 and CDR2 are LNHDA and SQIVND (reference sequence). Trimming pared 5 bases from V and 4 bases from J, leaving 17 bases between. In DNA form, the CDR3 reads TGTGCCAGTAGTGTATCCCCTTTGACAGGCACCGGGGAGCTGTTTTTT. It is translated as CASSVSPLTGTGELFF.

The chain is built from TRBV5-1 and TRBJ2-1; 12 bases are shared with TRBD2. J gave up 4 bases and V 8 bases, and 4 bases lay outside the gene matches. Germline CDR1 SGHRS, CDR2 YFSETQ. The CDR3 has 14 amino acids. The CDR3 coding sequence is TGCGCCAGTATGACTAGCGGGAGTTACAATGAGCAGTTCTTC. It codes for CASMTSGSYNEQFF. Combining the CDR3 with reference TRBV5-1 and TRBJ2-1 gives the whole variable domain KAGVTQTPRYLIKTRGQQVTLSCSPISGHRSVSWYQQTPGQGLQFLFEYFSETQRNKGNFPGRFSGRQFSNSRSEMNVSTLELGDSALYLCASMTSGSYNEQFFGPGTRLTVL.

The rearrangement links TRBV29-1 to TRBJ1-4; weak D call: TRBD1 (6 bases). CDR3 length: 13 amino acids. Trimming removed 3 bases at V and 10 bases at J, with 15 bases between. The germline gives CDR1 SQVTM, CDR2 ANQGSEA. CDR3 sequence reads: CSVDAGEVGKLFF. In DNA, the CDR3 is TGCAGCGTTGATGCAGGGGAAGTGGGAAAACTGTTTTTT. The whole variable domain, remainder taken from reference TRBV29-1 and TRBJ1-4, is SAVISQKPSRDICQRGTSLTIQCQVDSQVTMMFWYRQQPGQSLTLIATANQGSEATYESGFVIDKFPISRPNLTFSTLTVSNMSPEDSSIYLCSVDAGEVGKLFFGSGTQLSVL.

The rearrangement joins TRBV19 to TRBJ1-5; D ambiguous. This CDR3 has 15 residues. V was clipped by 6 bases and J by 5 bases, with 17 bases between them. Germline CDR1 LNHDA, CDR2 SQIVND (reference sequence). DNA of the CDR3: TGTGCCAGTAGCCGAAGCGGGAGGGTGGATCAGCCCCAGCATTTT. Translation: CASSRSGRVDQPQHF.

V usage is TRBV27 and J usage is TRBJ2-1, with a possible D match to TRBD2 (6 bases). Trimming removed 6 bases at V and 7 bases at J, with 16 bases between. The CDR3 is 14 amino acids. Germline lookup yields CDR1 MNHEY and CDR2 SMNVEV (reference sequence). The CDR3 loop is CASSERALRNEQFF. The DNA for the CDR3 is TGTGCCAGCAGCGAGCGGGCCCTGAGGAATGAGCAGTTCTTC.